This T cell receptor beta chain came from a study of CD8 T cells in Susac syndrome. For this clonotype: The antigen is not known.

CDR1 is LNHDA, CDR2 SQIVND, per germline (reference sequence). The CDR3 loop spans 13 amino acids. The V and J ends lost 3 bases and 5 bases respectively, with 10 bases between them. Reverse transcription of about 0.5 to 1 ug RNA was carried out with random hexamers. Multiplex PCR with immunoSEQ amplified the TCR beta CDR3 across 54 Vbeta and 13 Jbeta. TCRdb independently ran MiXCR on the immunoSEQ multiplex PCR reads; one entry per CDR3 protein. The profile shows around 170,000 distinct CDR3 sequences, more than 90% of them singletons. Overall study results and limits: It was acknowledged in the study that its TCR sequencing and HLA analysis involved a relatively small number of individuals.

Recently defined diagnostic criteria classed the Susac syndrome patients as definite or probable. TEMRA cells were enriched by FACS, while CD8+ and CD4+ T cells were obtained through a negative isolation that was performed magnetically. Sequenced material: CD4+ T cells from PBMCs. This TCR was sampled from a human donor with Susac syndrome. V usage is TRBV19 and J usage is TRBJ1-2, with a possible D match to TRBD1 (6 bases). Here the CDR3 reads CASSMGQGYGYTF. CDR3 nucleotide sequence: TGTGCCAGTAGTATGGGACAAGGTTATGGCTACACCTTC.